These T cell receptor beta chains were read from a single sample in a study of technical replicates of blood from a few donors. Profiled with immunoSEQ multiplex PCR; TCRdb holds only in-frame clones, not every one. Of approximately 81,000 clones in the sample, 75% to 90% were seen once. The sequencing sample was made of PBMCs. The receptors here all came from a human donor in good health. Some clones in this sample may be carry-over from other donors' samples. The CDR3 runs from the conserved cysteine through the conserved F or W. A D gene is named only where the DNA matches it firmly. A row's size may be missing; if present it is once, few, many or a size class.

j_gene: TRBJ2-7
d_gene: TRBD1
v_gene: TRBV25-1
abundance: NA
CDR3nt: TGTGCCACCTCAAACAGGGGGCCCCACTACGAGCAGTACTTC
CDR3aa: CATSNRGPHYEQYF

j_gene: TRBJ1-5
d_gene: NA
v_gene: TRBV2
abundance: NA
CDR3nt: TGTGCCAGCAGTGAGATGGCATTTCAGCCCCAGCATTTT
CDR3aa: CASSEMAFQPQHF

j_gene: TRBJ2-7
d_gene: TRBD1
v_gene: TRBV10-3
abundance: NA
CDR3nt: TGTGCCATCAGTGACAGGGACAGGGGTATGTACGAGCAGTACTTC
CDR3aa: CAISDRDRGMYEQYF

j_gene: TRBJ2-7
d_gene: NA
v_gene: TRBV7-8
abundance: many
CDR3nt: TGTGCCAGCAGCTTCTCGGATAAGCGGAACTACGAGCAGTACTTC
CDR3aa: CASSFSDKRNYEQYF

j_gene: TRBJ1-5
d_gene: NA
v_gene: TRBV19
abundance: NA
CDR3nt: TGTGCCAGTAGTATTAGCCAGGGCCCGCAGGGACAGCCCCAGCATTTT
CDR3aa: CASSISQGPQGQPQHF

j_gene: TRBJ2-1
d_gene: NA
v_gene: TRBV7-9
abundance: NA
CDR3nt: TGTGCCAGCAGCTTAGGCTACCCGAATGATCAGTTCTTC
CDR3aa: CASSLGYPNDQFF

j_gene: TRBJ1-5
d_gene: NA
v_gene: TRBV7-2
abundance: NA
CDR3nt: TGTGCCAGCAGCTTATTCCCTTCAGGGAGCAATCAGCCCCAGCATTTT
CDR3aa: CASSLFPSGSNQPQHF

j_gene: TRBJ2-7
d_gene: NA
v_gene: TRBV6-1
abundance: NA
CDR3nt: TGTGCCAGCAGTGTTATACGGTCTGGCAGGAACCCGTACGAGCAGTACTTC
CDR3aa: CASSVIRSGRNPYEQYF

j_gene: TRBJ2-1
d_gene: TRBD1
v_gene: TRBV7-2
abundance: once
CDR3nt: TGTGCCAGCAGCCCGACAGGGGTAGGGGTTGAGCAGTTCTTC
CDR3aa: CASSPTGVGVEQFF

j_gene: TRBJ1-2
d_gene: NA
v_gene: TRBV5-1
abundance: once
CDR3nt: TGCGCCAGCAGTGGAGGGGACTCTAACTATGGCTACACCTTC
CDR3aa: CASSGGDSNYGYTF

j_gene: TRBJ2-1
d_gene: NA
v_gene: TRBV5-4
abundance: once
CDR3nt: TGTGCCAGCAGCTTGAAGGGGCCGGCGGGGCATGAGCAGTTCTTC
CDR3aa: CASSLKGPAGHEQFF

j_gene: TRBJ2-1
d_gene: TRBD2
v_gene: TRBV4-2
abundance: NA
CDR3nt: TGTGCCAGCAGCCAAGCTGGGCGGGGGGGAACCTCCTACAATGAGCAGTTCTTC
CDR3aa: CASSQAGRGGTSYNEQFF